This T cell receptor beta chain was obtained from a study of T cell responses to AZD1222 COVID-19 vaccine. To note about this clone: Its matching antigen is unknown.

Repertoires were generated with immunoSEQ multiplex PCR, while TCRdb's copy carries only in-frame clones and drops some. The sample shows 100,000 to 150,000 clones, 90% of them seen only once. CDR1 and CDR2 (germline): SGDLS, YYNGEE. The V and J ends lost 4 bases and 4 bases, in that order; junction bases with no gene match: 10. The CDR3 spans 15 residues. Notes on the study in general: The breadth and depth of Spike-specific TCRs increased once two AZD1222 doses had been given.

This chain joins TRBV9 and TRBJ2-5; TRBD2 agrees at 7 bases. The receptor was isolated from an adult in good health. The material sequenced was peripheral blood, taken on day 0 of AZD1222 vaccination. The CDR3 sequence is CASSRGRGEGETQYF. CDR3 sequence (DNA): TGTGCCAGCAGCCGCGGTCGGGGGGAAGGAGAGACCCAGTACTTC.